This TCR beta chain is from a study of blood T cell repertoires in COVID-19. Whole-study context: COVID-19 samples, acute and convalescent, were from the United States, Italy and Spain. Sources were T cells, B-cell-depleted T cells, or PBMCs; the material itself was cDNA or gDNA.

In the original processing: Estimation of nucleated cell counts was performed using reference gene primer amplification. Sequencing was performed with immunoSEQ multiplex PCR; in TCRdb, only in-frame clones are kept and a portion is missing. V and J calls and clone size are copied from that table; D and trimming were computed from the DNA. The top ten hold 1% of the sample, which has 300,000 to 400,000 clones, roughly 84% seen once. The ends lost 0 bases at V and 0 bases at J; junction bases unmatched: 5. The CDR3 spans 16 residues. Germline V gene data show CDR1 as MNHEY and CDR2 as SVGAGI. This receptor was taken from a man aged 45-60 years with active or convalescent COVID-19. This chain links TRBV6-5 with TRBJ2-7, with 7 bases aligning to TRBD1. Material: peripheral blood. For the CDR3, the DNA is TGTGCCAGCAGTTACTCGGACAGGACCTACTCCTACGAGCAGTACTTC. Amino acids: CASSYSDRTYSYEQYF.